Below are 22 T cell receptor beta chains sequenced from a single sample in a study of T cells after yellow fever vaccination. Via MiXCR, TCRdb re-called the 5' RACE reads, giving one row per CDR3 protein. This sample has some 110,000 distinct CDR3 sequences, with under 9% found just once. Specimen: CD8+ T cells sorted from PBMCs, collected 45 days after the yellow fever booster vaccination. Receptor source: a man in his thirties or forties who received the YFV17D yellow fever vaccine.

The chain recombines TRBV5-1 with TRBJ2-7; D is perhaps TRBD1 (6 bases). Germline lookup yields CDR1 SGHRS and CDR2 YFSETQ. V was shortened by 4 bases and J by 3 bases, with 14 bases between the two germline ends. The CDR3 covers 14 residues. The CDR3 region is CASSPGDTFYEQYF. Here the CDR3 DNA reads TGCGCCAGCAGCCCCGGGGACACCTTCTACGAGCAGTACTTC.

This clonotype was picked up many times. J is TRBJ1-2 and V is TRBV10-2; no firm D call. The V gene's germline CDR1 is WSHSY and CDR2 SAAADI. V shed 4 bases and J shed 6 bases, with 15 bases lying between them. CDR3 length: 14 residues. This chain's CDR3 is CASSVTTSSDGYTF. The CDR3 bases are TGCGCCAGCAGTGTAACTACTTCGAGCGATGGCTACACCTTC.

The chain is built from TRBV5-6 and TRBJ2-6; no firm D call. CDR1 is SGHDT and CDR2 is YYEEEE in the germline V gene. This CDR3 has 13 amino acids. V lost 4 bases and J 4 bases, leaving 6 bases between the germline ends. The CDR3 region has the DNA TGTGCCAGCAGCCCCCAGGGGGCCAACGTCCTGACTTTC. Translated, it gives CASSPQGANVLTF.

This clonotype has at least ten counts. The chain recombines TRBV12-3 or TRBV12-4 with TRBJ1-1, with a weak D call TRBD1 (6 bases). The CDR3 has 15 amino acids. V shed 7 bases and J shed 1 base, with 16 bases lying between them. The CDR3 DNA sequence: TGTGCCAGCACCGGAGGGGGGTACGGGAACACTGAAGCTTTCTTT. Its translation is CASTGGGYGNTEAFF.

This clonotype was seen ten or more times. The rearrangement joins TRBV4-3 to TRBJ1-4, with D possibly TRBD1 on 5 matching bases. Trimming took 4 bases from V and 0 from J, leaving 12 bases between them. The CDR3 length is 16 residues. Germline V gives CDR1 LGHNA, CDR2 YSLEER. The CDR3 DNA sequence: TGCGCCAGCAGCCCCTGGGGGAGAGCAACTAATGAAAAACTGTTTTTT. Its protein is CASSPWGRATNEKLFF.

The CDR3 region has the DNA TGTGCCTGGAGTGTACATCGCCTAGATACGCAGTATTTT. This codes for CAWSVHRLDTQYF. V gene TRBV30 combines with J gene TRBJ2-3, with D uncertain. Germline values: CDR1 GTSNPN, CDR2 SVGIG (reference sequence). Trimming cost V 0 bases and J 5 bases, with 9 bases left between them. This CDR3 comprises 13 residues.

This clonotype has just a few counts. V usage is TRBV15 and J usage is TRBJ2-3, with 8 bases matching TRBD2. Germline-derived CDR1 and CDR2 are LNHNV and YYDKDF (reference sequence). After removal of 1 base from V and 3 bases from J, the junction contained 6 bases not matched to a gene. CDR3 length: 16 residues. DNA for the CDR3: TGTGCCACCAGCAGAGGTCCTAGCGGGTATACAGATACGCAGTATTTT. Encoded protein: CATSRGPSGYTDTQYF.

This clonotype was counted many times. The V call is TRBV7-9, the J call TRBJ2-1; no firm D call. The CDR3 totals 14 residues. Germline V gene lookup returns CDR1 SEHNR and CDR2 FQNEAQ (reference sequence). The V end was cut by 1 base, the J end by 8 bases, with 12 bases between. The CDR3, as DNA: TGTGCCAGCAGCTTAGAGGCTAGTATATATGAGCAGTTCTTC. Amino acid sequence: CASSLEASIYEQFF.

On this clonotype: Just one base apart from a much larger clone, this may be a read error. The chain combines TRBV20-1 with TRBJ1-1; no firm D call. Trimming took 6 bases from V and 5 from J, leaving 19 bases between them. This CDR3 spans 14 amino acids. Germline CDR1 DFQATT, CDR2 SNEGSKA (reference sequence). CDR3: CSAPWMGRKTEAFF. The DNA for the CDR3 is TGCAGTGCCCCATGGATGGGGAGAAAGACTGAAGCTTTCTTT.

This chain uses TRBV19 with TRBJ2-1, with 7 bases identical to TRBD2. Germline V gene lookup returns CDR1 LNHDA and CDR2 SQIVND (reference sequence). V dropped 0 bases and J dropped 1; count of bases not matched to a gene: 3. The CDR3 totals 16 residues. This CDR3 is CASSIDVAGSYNEQFF. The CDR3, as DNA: TGTGCCAGTAGTATAGACGTAGCGGGTTCCTACAATGAGCAGTTCTTC.

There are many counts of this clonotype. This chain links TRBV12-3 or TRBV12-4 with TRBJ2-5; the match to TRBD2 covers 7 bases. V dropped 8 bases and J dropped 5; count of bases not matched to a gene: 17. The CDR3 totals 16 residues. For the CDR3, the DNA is TGTGCCAGCCTCTTCTCGACTAGCAAAAGGCGGGAGACCCAGTACTTC. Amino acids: CASLFSTSKRRETQYF.

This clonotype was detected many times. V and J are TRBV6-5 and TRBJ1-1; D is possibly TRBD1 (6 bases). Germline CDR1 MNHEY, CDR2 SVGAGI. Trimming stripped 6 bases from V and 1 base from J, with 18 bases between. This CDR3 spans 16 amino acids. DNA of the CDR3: TGTGCCAGCAGGCTTGAAGGTGGGGGCCCGAACACTGAAGCTTTCTTT. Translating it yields CASRLEGGGPNTEAFF.

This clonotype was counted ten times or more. The CDR3 loop reads CASSLSMQGEQYF. CDR3 DNA sequence: TGTGCCAGCAGTTTATCGATGCAGGGAGAGCAGTATTTT. The chain combines TRBV27 with TRBJ2-3, with D perhaps matching TRBD1 or TRBD2 (5 bases each). The CDR3 covers 13 residues. V was pared by 0 bases and J by 11 bases, with 12 bases between. Germline V gives CDR1 MNHEY, CDR2 SMNVEV (reference sequence).

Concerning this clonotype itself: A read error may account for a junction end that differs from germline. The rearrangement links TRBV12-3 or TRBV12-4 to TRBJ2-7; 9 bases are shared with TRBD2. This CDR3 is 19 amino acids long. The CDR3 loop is CTSSFTSGPSRNSSYEQYF. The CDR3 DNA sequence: TGTACCAGCAGTTTCACTAGCGGGCCGAGCCGGAATAGCTCCTACGAGCAGTACTTC.

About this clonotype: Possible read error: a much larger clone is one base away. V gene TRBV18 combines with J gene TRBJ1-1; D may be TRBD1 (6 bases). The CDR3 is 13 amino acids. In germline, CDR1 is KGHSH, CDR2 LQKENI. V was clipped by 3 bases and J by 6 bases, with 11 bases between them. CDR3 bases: TGTGCCAGCTCACCGGGACATTTCTCTGAAGCTTTCTTT. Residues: CASSPGHFSEAFF.

The CDR3 loop is CASSGLGNEQFF. The CDR3 region has the DNA TGTGCCAGCAGTGGACTAGGGAATGAGCAGTTCTTC. This chain connects TRBV6-2 or TRBV6-3 to TRBJ2-1; 7 bases are shared with TRBD2. The CDR3 extends over 12 amino acids. Losses at the gene ends were 5 bases for V and 7 bases for J; bases not matched to a gene: 2. CDR1 MNHEY and CDR2 SVGEGT come from the germline V gene.

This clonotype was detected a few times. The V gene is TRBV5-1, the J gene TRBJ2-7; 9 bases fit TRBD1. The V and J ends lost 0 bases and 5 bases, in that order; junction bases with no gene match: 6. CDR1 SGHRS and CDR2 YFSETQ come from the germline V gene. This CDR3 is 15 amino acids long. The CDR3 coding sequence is TGCGCCAGCAGCTTGGGATGGACAGGGGCGGACGAGCAGTACTTC. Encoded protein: CASSLGWTGADEQYF.

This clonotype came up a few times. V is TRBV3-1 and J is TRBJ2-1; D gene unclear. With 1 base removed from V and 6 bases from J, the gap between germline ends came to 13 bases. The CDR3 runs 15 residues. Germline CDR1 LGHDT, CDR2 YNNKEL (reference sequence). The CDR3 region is CASSQGPPTANEQFF. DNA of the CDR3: TGTGCCAGCAGCCAAGGACCCCCGACCGCCAATGAGCAGTTCTTC.

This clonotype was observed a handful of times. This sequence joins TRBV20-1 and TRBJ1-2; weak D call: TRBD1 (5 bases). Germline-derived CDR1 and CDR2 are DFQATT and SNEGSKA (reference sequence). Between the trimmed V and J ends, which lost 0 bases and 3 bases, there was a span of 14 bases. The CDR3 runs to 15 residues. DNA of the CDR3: TGCAGTGCTAGAGATATTCAGGGCTACCACTATGGCTACACCTTC. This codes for CSARDIQGYHYGYTF.

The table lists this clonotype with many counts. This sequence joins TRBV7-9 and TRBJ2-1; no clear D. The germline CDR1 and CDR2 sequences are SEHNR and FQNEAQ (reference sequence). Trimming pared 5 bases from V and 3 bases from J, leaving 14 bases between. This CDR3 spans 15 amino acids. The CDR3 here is CASSPTTRNYNEQFF. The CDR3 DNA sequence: TGTGCCAGCAGCCCCACAACGAGGAACTACAATGAGCAGTTCTTC.

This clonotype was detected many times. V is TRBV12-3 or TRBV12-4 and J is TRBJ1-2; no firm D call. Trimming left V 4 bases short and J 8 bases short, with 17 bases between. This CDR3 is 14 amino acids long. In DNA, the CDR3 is TGTGCCAGCAGTTCATCCAGTGCACTGGGCGGCTACACCTTC. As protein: CASSSSSALGGYTF.

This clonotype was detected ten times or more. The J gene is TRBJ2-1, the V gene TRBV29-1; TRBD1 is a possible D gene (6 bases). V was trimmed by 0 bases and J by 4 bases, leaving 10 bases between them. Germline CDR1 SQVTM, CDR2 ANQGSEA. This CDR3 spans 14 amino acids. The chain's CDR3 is CSVEDQGSYNEQFF. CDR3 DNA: TGCAGCGTTGAAGATCAGGGGAGTTACAATGAGCAGTTCTTC.